The present entry profiles one T cell receptor (beta chain) with its context. The CDR3 is 12 amino acids. The germline CDR1 and CDR2 sequences are SGHRS and YFSETQ. The trim removed 4 bases at V and 10 bases at J, leaving 5 bases unmatched. In the authors' workflow: Estimates of nucleated cell counts were drawn from the amplification of reference gene primers. The protocol was immunoSEQ multiplex PCR, while the TCRdb copy is restricted to in-frame clones and leaves out a portion. The V and J calls and clone size are taken from that table; D and trimming were inferred from the DNA. The data contain around 200,000 clones, roughly 87% of them singletons. These data are taken from a study of blood T cell repertoires in COVID-19. Study context: The United States, Italy and Spain were the sources of the acute and convalescent COVID-19 samples. T cells, B-cell-depleted T cells, or PBMCs supplied cDNA or gDNA.

The specimen was peripheral blood. V gene TRBV5-1 combines with J gene TRBJ1-1, with 9 bases fitting TRBD1. The receptor was derived from a middle-aged man with active or convalescent COVID-19. The CDR3 nucleotides are TGCGCCAGCAGCGGGACAGGGTTAGGAGCTTTCTTT. It specifies CASSGTGLGAFF.